The clone carrying this T cell receptor (beta chain) was observed a handful of times. Antigen unknown. The data stem from a study of a mutant IDH1 vaccine in newly diagnosed glioma. As for the study in general: Treated patients comprised around 62% males and approximately 38% females, mean age approximately 38 years. Patients previously underwent radiotherapy, temozolomide, or both, and most underwent both. Notes on the study in general: Most patients, about 93%, showed vaccine-induced immune responses.

This CDR3 contains 14 residues. Germline CDR1 and CDR2: MRHNA and SNTAGT. V was clipped by 2 bases and J by 6 bases; unmatched bases: 1. Profiling relied on immunoSEQ multiplex PCR, and the TCRdb table lists in-frame clones only, not all of them. The repertoire holds about 66,000 clones, with approximately 83% as singletons. Time point: baseline, week 1 (first vaccination visit). Treatment indicated: pre-vaccination baseline after standard-of-care therapy. The donors had new WHO grade 3 or 4 astrocytomas; these were IDH1-mutant and ATRX-lost. The chain joins TRBV6-4 to TRBJ2-1, with 10 bases matching TRBD2. This specimen was PBMCs, taken from a glioma patient treated with radiotherapy, temozolomide or both. The source is a man aged 30 to 39 with glioma. The CDR3 nucleotides are TGTGCCAGCAGTGACAGCGGGGGGGCCAATGAGCAGTTCTTC. The encoded protein is CASSDSGGANEQFF.